This is a list of T cell receptor beta chains from one sample in a study of OX40 agonist ivuxolimab in advanced cancers. The table came from immunoSEQ multiplex PCR; TCRdb's copy has only in-frame clones and leaves some out. The table includes some 80,000 clones, about nine tenths detected once. The sample was CD4+ or CD8+ T cells sorted from blood, taken in a trial of the OX40 agonist ivuxolimab. Source of these receptors: an adult with an advanced solid tumor such as melanoma, head and neck, liver or kidney cancer. The CDR3 runs from the conserved cysteine through the conserved F or W. D genes are given only for firm matches. Rows may omit the clone size; those that give it use once, few, many or a size class.

J: TRBJ1-4; V: TRBV18; D: TRBD1; size: .; DNA: TGTGCCAGCTCACCACCTACAGGGGATGAAAAACTGTTTTTT; CDR3: CASSPPTGDEKLFF
J: TRBJ2-1; V: TRBV5-6; D: .; size: once; DNA: TGTGCCAGCAGCTTGGAAAGAGGGGCGGATGAGCAGTTCTTC; CDR3: CASSLERGADEQFF
J: TRBJ1-2; V: TRBV9; D: .; size: .; DNA: TGTGCCAGCAGCCCCCGAAGGGAACAGACTGGCTACACCTTC; CDR3: CASSPRREQTGYTF
J: TRBJ1-2; V: TRBV6-5; D: TRBD1; size: few; DNA: TGTGCCAGCAGTTACCACCGCCTGACAGGGAACTATGGCTACACCTTC; CDR3: CASSYHRLTGNYGYTF
J: TRBJ1-2; V: TRBV30; D: .; size: .; DNA: TGTGCCTGGAGAGAACCCCTCACAGGCGGGTATGGCTACACCTTC; CDR3: CAWREPLTGGYGYTF
J: TRBJ1-6; V: TRBV7-8; D: .; size: .; DNA: TGTGCCAGCAGCAGGGGGTACGATTCACCCCTCCACTTT; CDR3: CASSRGYDSPLHF
J: TRBJ2-2; V: TRBV7-2; D: .; size: once; DNA: TGTGCCAGCAGCTCTCGTTCCCCCGCCGGGGAGCTGTTTTTT; CDR3: CASSSRSPAGELFF
J: TRBJ2-2; V: TRBV18; D: .; size: .; DNA: TGTGCCAGCTCACCGATGACCACGGGGGAGCTGTTTTTT; CDR3: CASSPMTTGELFF
J: TRBJ1-1; V: TRBV7-9; D: .; size: .; DNA: TGTGCCAGCAGCGCGGGACCGAGGGGGATGAACACTGAAGCTTTCTTT; CDR3: CASSAGPRGMNTEAFF
J: TRBJ2-7; V: TRBV13; D: .; size: .; DNA: TGTGCCAGCAGCTTAGTGGGCACCTACGAGCAGTACTTC; CDR3: CASSLVGTYEQYF
J: TRBJ1-1; V: TRBV29-1; D: TRBD1; size: .; DNA: TGCAGCACAGGGGTTGCCACTGAAGCTTTCTTT; CDR3: CSTGVATEAFF
J: TRBJ2-7; V: TRBV12-5; D: TRBD1; size: .; DNA: TGTGCTAGTGGTAGCCAGATCACAGGGGAAGTCGACGAGCAGTACTTC; CDR3: CASGSQITGEVDEQYF
J: TRBJ1-2; V: TRBV10-3; D: TRBD1; size: once; DNA: TGTGCCATCAGCCGAGGGACAGGGATCATAGGAGGGTATGGCTACACCTTC; CDR3: CAISRGTGIIGGYGYTF
J: TRBJ2-7; V: TRBV7-2; D: TRBD1; size: .; DNA: TGTGCCAGCAGCACGGACAGGGGGAGAGCCTACGAGCAGTACTTC; CDR3: CASSTDRGRAYEQYF
J: TRBJ2-2; V: TRBV6-5; D: .; size: .; DNA: TGTGCCACCCGGGGGCGCGCCGGGGAGCTGTTTTTT; CDR3: CATRGRAGELFF
J: TRBJ2-1; V: TRBV7-2; D: .; size: .; DNA: TGTGCCAGCAGCGGCAGGGGAGAGTACAATGAGCAGTTCTTC; CDR3: CASSGRGEYNEQFF
J: TRBJ2-4; V: TRBV10-1; D: TRBD1; size: .; DNA: TGCGCCAGCAGTACCGGGACAGGGAACATTCAGTACTTC; CDR3: CASSTGTGNIQYF
J: TRBJ2-5; V: TRBV27; D: TRBD2; size: .; DNA: TGTGCCAGCAGTTTCTCTCCGGGACTAGTAGGGGAGACCCAGTACTTC; CDR3: CASSFSPGLVGETQYF
J: TRBJ2-7; V: TRBV7-9; D: .; size: .; DNA: TGTGCCAGCAGCCGTGCGGGGGCGGCCTACGAGCAGTACTTC; CDR3: CASSRAGAAYEQYF
J: TRBJ2-5; V: TRBV12-5; D: TRBD2; size: .; DNA: TGTGCTAGTGCCCCGGGAGGAGGTGGGTTCGAGACCCAGTACTTC; CDR3: CASAPGGGGFETQYF
J: TRBJ2-3; V: TRBV27; D: .; size: once; DNA: TGTGCCAGCAGTTTAAAGCGGACAGATACGCAGTATTTT; CDR3: CASSLKRTDTQYF
J: TRBJ1-5; V: TRBV9; D: TRBD1; size: .; DNA: TGTGCCAGCAGCGTAGGGAGGGGGCTAGGTCAGCCCCAGCATTTT; CDR3: CASSVGRGLGQPQHF
J: TRBJ2-2; V: TRBV9; D: .; size: .; DNA: TGTGCCAGCAGCGCCCGAGTGGCCGGGGAGCTGTTTTTT; CDR3: CASSARVAGELFF
J: TRBJ2-2; V: TRBV5-3; D: .; size: .; DNA: TGTGCCAGAAGCGTCCGCCGTTGGGACCGCACCGGGGAGCTGTTTTTT; CDR3: CARSVRRWDRTGELFF
J: TRBJ2-1; V: TRBV7-6; D: TRBD2; size: .; DNA: TGTGCCAGCAGCCTCAACCTAGCGGGAGGTTACAATGAGCAGTTCTTC; CDR3: CASSLNLAGGYNEQFF
J: TRBJ1-2; V: TRBV30; D: TRBD1; size: once; DNA: TGTGCCTGGCAGGGGGGGAACTATGGCTACACCTTC; CDR3: CAWQGGNYGYTF
J: TRBJ2-1; V: TRBV9; D: .; size: .; DNA: TGTGCCAGCAGCGTAGCTGGGGTCTCCTACAATGAGCAGTTCTTC; CDR3: CASSVAGVSYNEQFF
J: TRBJ2-2; V: TRBV25-1; D: .; size: .; DNA: TGTGCCAGCAGTGAATCGTTGACTTTTGCCGGGGAGCTGTTTTTT; CDR3: CASSESLTFAGELFF
J: TRBJ1-1; V: TRBV5-1; D: TRBD1; size: .; DNA: TGCGCCAGCAGCCCGGAGGGGGCTGTTGCTTTCTTT; CDR3: CASSPEGAVAFF
J: TRBJ2-3; V: TRBV11-2; D: .; size: .; DNA: TGTGCCAGCAGCCCCGACCGATTAGGGGCAGATACGCAGTATTTT; CDR3: CASSPDRLGADTQYF
J: TRBJ1-5; V: TRBV28; D: .; size: .; DNA: TGTGCCAGCAGTTACGGAGGCAATCAGCCCCAGCATTTT; CDR3: CASSYGGNQPQHF